This T cell receptor (beta chain) emerged from a study of T cells in localized non-small cell lung cancer. Study observations and caveats: Investigators sequenced only a single tumor region, leaving heterogeneity possible. A median around 57 of the top 100 tumor clones appeared in adjacent lung. Among the tissues sampled, uninvolved adjacent lung had the highest T cell clonality, above tumor. The study linked higher blood T cell density to longer overall survival.

As to this clone: Its antigen is still unknown.

This table comes from immunoSEQ multiplex PCR, and its TCRdb copy is limited to in-frame clones, with some not included. Among about 27,000 clones listed, about 85% were seen once. Trimming cost V 2 bases and J 7 bases, with 10 bases left between them. The CDR3 extends over 13 amino acids. Germline-derived CDR1 and CDR2 are MGHDK and SYGVNS. This TCR derives from a female donor aged 60 or older with stage II squamous cell lung carcinoma. This chain joins TRBV25-1 and TRBJ2-3; a weak D match, TRBD1 (5 bases). The sample in question was peripheral blood, obtained before any cancer treatment. The CDR3 sequence: CASSEGARYTQYF. The CDR3 DNA reads TGTGCCAGCAGTGAAGGGGCTAGGTATACGCAGTATTTT.